In its sample, the clone carrying this T cell receptor (beta chain) was seen a few times. Combining a sample-barcoded 5' primer with a J-beta primer mix, a second PCR ran for roughly 7 to 12 cycles. A single record per CDR3 protein comes from TCRdb applying MiXCR to the 5' RACE reads. The table records 1.2 million to 1.5 million distinct CDR3 sequences, roughly 64% of them present only once. The data were taken from a study of blood T cells in healthy people across ages. Each donor's blood draw was 7.5 to 10 milliliters of peripheral blood. Sequenced sample: blood. The clonotype originates from a man aged 18 to 35 in good health.

The CDR3: CASSRTSIPGDTQYF. The CDR3 nucleotides read TGTGCCAGCAGTCGCACAAGCATCCCAGGAGATACGCAGTATTTT. The genes are TRBV27 and TRBJ2-3; D uncertain. The germline V gene encodes CDR1 MNHEY and CDR2 SMNVEV (reference sequence). V lost 5 bases and J lost 5, with 17 bases in between. The CDR3 length is 15 residues.